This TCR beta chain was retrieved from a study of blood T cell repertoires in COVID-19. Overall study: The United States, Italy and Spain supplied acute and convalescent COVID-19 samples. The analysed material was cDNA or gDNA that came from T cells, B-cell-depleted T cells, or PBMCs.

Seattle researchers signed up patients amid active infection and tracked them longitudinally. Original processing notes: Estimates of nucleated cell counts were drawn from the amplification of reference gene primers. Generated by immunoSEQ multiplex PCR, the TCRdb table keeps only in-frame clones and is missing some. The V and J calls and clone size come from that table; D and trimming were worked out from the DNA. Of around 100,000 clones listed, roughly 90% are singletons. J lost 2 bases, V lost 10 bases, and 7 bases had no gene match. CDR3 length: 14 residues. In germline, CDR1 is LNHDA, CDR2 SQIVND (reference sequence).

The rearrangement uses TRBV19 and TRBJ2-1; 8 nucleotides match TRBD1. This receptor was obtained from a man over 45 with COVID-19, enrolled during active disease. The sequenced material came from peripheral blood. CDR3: CATRTGRTYNEQFF. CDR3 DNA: TGTGCCACTAGGACAGGGAGGACCTACAATGAGCAGTTCTTC.